This T cell receptor (beta chain) was identified in a study of OX40 agonist ivuxolimab in advanced cancers. On the study more broadly: A history of anti-PD-1, anti-PD-L1 or anti-CTLA-4 therapy was acceptable, and approximately 41% had some.

The germline V and J ends were trimmed by 5 bases and 2 bases, with 10 bases remaining between them. The V gene's germline CDR1 is MNHEY and CDR2 SVGAGI. The CDR3 runs to 14 residues. Profiled with immunoSEQ multiplex PCR; TCRdb holds only in-frame clones, not every one. The sample has some 46,000 clones, approximately 88% seen once. The study's findings and limits: At doses 0.1 to 3.0 mg/kg, CD4+ and CD8+ clones expanded. Nonresponders included some who also had low normalized T-cell clonal expansion.

At cycle 4 day 1, cycle 7 day 1, and baseline, blood was sampled. Note on this clone: The antigen is undetermined.

J is TRBJ1-5 and V is TRBV6-5, with D possibly TRBD1 on 5 matching bases. The specimen was CD4+ or CD8+ T cells sorted from blood, collected in a trial of the OX40 agonist ivuxolimab. The TCR was taken from an adult with an advanced solid tumor such as melanoma, head and neck, liver or kidney cancer. CDR3 DNA sequence: TGTGCCAGCAGTCCGGGGCCCGGCAATCAGCCCCAGCATTTT. Translated: CASSPGPGNQPQHF.